The 6 T cell receptor beta chains below come from one sample, sequenced in a study of OX40 agonist ivuxolimab in advanced cancers. The protocol was immunoSEQ multiplex PCR, while the TCRdb copy is restricted to in-frame clones and leaves out a portion. The sample has under 40,000 clones; over 65% are singletons. The specimen was CD4+ or CD8+ T cells sorted from blood, collected in a trial of the OX40 agonist ivuxolimab. These receptors came from an adult with an advanced solid tumor such as melanoma, head and neck, liver or kidney cancer.

The V and J genes are TRBV5-1 and TRBJ2-7; 10 bases align to TRBD2. This CDR3 contains 16 residues. Germline CDR1 and CDR2: SGHRS and YFSETQ. J gave up 3 bases and V 0 bases, and 6 bases lay outside the gene matches. The CDR3 is CASSLGASGSVYEQYF. Here the CDR3 DNA reads TGCGCCAGCAGCTTGGGGGCTAGCGGGAGTGTCTACGAGCAGTACTTC.

This clone occurred once. The chain recombines TRBV10-2 with TRBJ2-1; D is undetermined. The V end was cut by 10 bases, the J end by 5 bases, with 9 bases between. Germline V CDR1 and CDR2: WSHSY, SAAADI. The CDR3 sequence is 11 residues long. The CDR3 sequence is CATSVDNEQFF. CDR3 in DNA: TGCGCCACCTCAGTAGACAATGAGCAGTTCTTC.

CDR3 nucleotide sequence: TGTGCCAGCACCCCCCCGGGACTAGCGAGGGGGGAGACCCAGTACTTC. As protein: CASTPPGLARGETQYF. The chain joins TRBV7-9 to TRBJ2-5; TRBD2 matches at 10 bases. The CDR3 loop spans 16 amino acids. The germline CDR1 and CDR2 sequences are SEHNR and FQNEAQ (reference sequence). The junction had 13 bases not matched to a gene; V was cut back by 7 bases and J by 5 bases.

This clone was seen once. This chain links TRBV5-1 with TRBJ2-7; 9 nucleotides line up with TRBD2. V lost 4 bases, J lost 0 bases, and 8 bases stayed unmatched. The germline CDR1 and CDR2 sequences are SGHRS and YFSETQ. The CDR3 runs to 16 residues. CDR3 DNA sequence: TGCGCCAGCAGCCACCCTAGCGGGATAAGCTCCTACGAGCAGTACTTC. Translated: CASSHPSGISSYEQYF. The whole variable domain, remainder taken from reference TRBV5-1 and TRBJ2-7, is KAGVTQTPRYLIKTRGQQVTLSCSPISGHRSVSWYQQTPGQGLQFLFEYFSETQRNKGNFPGRFSGRQFSNSRSEMNVSTLELGDSALYLCASSHPSGISSYEQYFGPGTRLTVT.

Written as DNA, the CDR3 is TGTGCCTGGAGTGTAGTGCGAGCCGGGATCCCAGGGAACGAGCAGTACTTC. Its protein product is CAWSVVRAGIPGNEQYF. The rearrangement joins TRBV30 to TRBJ2-7, with D perhaps being TRBD1 or TRBD2 (5 bases each). Germline V CDR1 and CDR2: GTSNPN, SVGIG (reference sequence). Between the trimmed V and J ends, which lost 0 bases and 5 bases, there was a span of 23 bases. This CDR3 contains 17 residues.

The DNA for the CDR3 is TGTGCCAGCAGCTTGGACACAGATACGCAGTATTTT. It translates to CASSLDTDTQYF. The chain recombines TRBV11-3 with TRBJ2-3; D not certain. The CDR3 length is 12 residues. V was shortened by 3 bases and J by 2 bases, with 3 bases between the two germline ends. CDR1 is SGHNT and CDR2 is YENEEA in the germline V gene.